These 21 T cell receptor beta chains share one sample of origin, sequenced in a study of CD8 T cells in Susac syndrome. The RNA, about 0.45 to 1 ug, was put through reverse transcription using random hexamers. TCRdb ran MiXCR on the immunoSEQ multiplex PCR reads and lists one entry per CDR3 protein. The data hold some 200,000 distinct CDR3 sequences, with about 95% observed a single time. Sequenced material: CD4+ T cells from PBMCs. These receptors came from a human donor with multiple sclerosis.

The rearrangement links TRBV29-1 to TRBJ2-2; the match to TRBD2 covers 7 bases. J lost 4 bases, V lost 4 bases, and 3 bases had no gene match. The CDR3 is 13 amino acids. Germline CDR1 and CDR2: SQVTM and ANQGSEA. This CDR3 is CSVGTSLTGELFF. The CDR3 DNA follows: TGCAGCGTTGGGACTAGTCTCACCGGGGAGCTGTTTTTT.

CDR3 protein: CAISTEPPPNQPQHF. The CDR3 nucleotides are TGTGCCATCAGCACTGAACCACCACCCAATCAGCCCCAGCATTTT. The chain recombines TRBV10-3 with TRBJ1-5; D not certain. CDR1 is ENHRY, CDR2 SYGVKD, per germline. The CDR3 consists of 15 residues. V lost 6 bases and J 3 bases, leaving 15 bases between the germline ends.

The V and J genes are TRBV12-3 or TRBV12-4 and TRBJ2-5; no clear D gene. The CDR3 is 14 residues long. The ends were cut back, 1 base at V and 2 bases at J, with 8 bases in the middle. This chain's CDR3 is CASSLGHGQETQYF. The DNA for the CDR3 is TGTGCCAGCAGTTTAGGACACGGACAAGAGACCCAGTACTTC.

CDR3 DNA: TGTGCCAGCAGCTCCAAGACAGAGAACACTGAAGCTTTCTTT. Protein: CASSSKTENTEAFF. The chain uses TRBV7-9 and TRBJ1-1; tentative D call: TRBD1 (5 bases). The germline V gene encodes CDR1 SEHNR and CDR2 FQNEAQ (reference sequence). Trimming left V 4 bases short and J 1 base short, with 10 bases between. The CDR3 loop spans 14 amino acids.

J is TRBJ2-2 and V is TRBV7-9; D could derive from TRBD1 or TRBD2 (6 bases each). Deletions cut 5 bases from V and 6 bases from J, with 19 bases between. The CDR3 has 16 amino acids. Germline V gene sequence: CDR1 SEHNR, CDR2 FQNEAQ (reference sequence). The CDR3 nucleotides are TGTGCCAGCAGCCCATGGGGCCGGGGGCCGTCCGGGGAGCTGTTTTTT. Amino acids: CASSPWGRGPSGELFF.

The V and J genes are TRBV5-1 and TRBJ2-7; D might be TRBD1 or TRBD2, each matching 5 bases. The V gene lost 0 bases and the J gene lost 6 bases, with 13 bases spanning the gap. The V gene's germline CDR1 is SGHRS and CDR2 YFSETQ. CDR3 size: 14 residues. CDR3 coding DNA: TGCGCCAGCAGCTTGGAGGGACCAGGCGCCGAGCAGTACTTC. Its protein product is CASSLEGPGAEQYF.

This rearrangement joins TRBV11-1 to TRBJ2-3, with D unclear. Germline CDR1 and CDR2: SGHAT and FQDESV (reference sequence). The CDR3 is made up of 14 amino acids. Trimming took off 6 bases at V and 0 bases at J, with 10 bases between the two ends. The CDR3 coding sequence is TGTGCCAGCAGGATTTCGGACAGCACAGATACGCAGTATTTT. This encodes CASRISDSTDTQYF.

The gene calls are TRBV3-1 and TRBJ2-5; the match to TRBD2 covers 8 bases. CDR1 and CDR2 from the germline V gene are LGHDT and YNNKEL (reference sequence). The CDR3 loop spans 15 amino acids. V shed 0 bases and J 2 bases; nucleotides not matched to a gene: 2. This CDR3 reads CASSQDPSGQETQYF. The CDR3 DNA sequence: TGTGCCAGCAGCCAAGATCCTAGCGGGCAAGAGACCCAGTACTTC.

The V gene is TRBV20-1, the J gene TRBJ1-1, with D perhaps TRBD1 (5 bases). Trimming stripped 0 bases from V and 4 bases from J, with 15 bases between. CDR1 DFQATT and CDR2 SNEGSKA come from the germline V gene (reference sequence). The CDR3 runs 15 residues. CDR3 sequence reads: CSARDLGAVSTEAFF. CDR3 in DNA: TGCAGTGCTAGAGATTTAGGGGCAGTTAGCACTGAAGCTTTCTTT.

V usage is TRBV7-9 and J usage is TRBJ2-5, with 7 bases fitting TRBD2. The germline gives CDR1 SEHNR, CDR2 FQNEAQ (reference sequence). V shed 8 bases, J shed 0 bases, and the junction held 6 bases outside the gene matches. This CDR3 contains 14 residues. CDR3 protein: CASSSGEYQETQYF. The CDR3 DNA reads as TGTGCCAGCTCTAGCGGAGAGTACCAAGAGACCCAGTACTTC.

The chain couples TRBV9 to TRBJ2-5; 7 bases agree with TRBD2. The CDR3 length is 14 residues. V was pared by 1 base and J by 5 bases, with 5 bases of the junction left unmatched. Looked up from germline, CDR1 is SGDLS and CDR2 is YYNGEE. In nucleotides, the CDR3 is TGTGCCAGCAGCGTACTAGCGCGGGGGGAGACCCAGTACTTC. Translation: CASSVLARGETQYF.

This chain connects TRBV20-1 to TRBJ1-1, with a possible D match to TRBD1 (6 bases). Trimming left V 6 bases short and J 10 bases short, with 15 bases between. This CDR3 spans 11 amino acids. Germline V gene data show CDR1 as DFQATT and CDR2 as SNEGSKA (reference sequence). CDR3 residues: CSASQGTRAFF. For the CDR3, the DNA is TGCAGTGCCTCTCAGGGGACGAGAGCTTTCTTT.

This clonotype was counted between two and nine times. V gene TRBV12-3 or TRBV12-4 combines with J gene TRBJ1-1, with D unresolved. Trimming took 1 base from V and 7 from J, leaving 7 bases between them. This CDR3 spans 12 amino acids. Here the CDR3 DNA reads TGTGCCAGCAGTTTAGTAGGGCGTGAAGCTTTCTTT. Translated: CASSLVGREAFF.

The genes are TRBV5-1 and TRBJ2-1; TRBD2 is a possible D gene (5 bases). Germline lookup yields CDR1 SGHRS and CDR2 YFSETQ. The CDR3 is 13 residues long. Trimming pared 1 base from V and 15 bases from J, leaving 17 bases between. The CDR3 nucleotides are TGCGCCAGCAGCTTGTTCTACGGGGATCGCCTGTTCTTC. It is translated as CASSLFYGDRLFF.

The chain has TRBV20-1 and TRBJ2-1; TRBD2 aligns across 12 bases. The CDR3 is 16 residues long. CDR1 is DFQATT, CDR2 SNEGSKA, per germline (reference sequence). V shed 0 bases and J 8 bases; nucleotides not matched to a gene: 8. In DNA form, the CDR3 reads TGCAGTGCTAGAGAGGAGACTAGCGGGAGAACGTATGAGCAGTTCTTC. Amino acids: CSAREETSGRTYEQFF.

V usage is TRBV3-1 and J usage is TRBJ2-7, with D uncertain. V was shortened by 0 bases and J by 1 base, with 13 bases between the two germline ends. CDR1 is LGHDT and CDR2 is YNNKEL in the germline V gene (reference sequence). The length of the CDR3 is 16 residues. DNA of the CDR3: TGTGCCAGCAGCCAAGACGGGCTAGTCCTTTCCTACGAGCAGTACTTC. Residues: CASSQDGLVLSYEQYF.

CDR3 in amino acids: CSAFSGTVNYGYTF. The CDR3 nucleotides are TGCAGTGCTTTCTCCGGGACAGTTAACTATGGCTACACCTTC. The rearrangement links TRBV20-1 to TRBJ1-2; TRBD1 aligns across 7 bases. The V segment lost 5 bases and the J segment 1 base; nucleotides outside the gene matches: 7. CDR3 length: 14 residues. The germline V gene has CDR1 DFQATT and CDR2 SNEGSKA (reference sequence).

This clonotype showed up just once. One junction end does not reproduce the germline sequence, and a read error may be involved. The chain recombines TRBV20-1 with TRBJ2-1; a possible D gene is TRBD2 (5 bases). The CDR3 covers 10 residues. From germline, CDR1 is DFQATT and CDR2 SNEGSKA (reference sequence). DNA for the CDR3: TGCAGTGCACGTGGACTCGTGCTGGTCTTC. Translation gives CSARGLVLVF.

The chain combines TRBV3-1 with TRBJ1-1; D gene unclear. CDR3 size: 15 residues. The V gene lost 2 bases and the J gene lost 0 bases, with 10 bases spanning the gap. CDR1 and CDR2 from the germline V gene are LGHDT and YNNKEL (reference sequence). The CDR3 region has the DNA TGTGCCAGCAGCCAACTAGGGAGCCTGAACACTGAAGCTTTCTTT. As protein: CASSQLGSLNTEAFF.

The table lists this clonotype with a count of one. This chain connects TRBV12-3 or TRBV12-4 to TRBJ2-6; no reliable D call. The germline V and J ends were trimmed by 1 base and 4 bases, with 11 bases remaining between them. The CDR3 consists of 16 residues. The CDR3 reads CASSLGGAPGANVLTF. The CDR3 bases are TGTGCCAGCAGTTTAGGTGGTGCCCCGGGGGCCAACGTCCTGACTTTC.

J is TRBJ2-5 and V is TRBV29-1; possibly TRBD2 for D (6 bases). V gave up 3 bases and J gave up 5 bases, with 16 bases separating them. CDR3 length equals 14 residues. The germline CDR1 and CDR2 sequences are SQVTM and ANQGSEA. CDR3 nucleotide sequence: TGCAGCGTTGATCGGGGGTTGGGGCCGGAGACCCAGTACTTC. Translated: CSVDRGLGPETQYF. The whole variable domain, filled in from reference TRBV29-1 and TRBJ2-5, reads SAVISQKPSRDICQRGTSLTIQCQVDSQVTMMFWYRQQPGQSLTLIATANQGSEATYESGFVIDKFPISRPNLTFSTLTVSNMSPEDSSIYLCSVDRGLGPETQYFGPGTRLLVL.